One sample yielded the 19 T cell receptor beta chains listed below, sequenced in a study of tumor and adjacent non-tumor tissue in lung cancer. The library came from three nested PCR rounds adapted from ARM-PCR protocols. One entry per CDR3 protein results from TCRdb running MiXCR on the multiplex PCR reads. In the table there are about 110,000 distinct CDR3 sequences, 60% to 80% of which are singletons. No cell sorting was done before RNA was extracted from the tissue. This non-tumor lung sample came from over 3 cm beyond the tumor edge. The sample comprised distant non-tumor lung tissue. Source of these receptors: a man in his sixties with non-small cell lung cancer.

This clonotype was seen more than once but under ten times. The chain combines TRBV20-1 with TRBJ2-5; no clear D gene. V lost 0 bases to trimming and J lost 1 base, with 12 bases between them. The V gene's germline CDR1 is DFQATT and CDR2 SNEGSKA (reference sequence). The CDR3 spans 15 residues. DNA of the CDR3: TGCAGTGCTAGAGATCCGAGTCAGATCCAAGAGACCCAGTACTTC. This gives the protein CSARDPSQIQETQYF.

The chain is built from TRBV4-1 and TRBJ2-2, with a weak D call TRBD1 (6 bases). Germline V gene sequence: CDR1 MGHRA, CDR2 YSYEKL. The V gene lost 2 bases and the J gene lost 8 bases, with 18 bases spanning the gap. This CDR3 is 16 amino acids long. CDR3 DNA: TGCGCCAGCAGCCAACACCAGGGGCAGGGTCAAGGGGAGCTGTTTTTT. This encodes CASSQHQGQGQGELFF.

This clonotype was seen repeatedly, ten times or more. The chain employs TRBV12-3 or TRBV12-4 and TRBJ1-1; 8 nucleotides match TRBD1. V lost 4 bases to trimming and J lost 5 bases; unmatched junction nucleotides: 21. This CDR3 comprises 19 residues. Written as DNA, the CDR3 is TGTGCCAGCAGTTCTAGACAGGGGAGAAGCCTCTTCGAAGAGACTGAAGCTTTCTTT. This gives the protein CASSSRQGRSLFEETEAFF.

This chain uses TRBV2 with TRBJ2-4; TRBD2 aligns across 12 bases. CDR1 is SNHLY and CDR2 is FYNNEI in the germline V gene. The V and J ends lost 5 bases and 1 base, in that order; junction bases with no gene match: 18. There are 21 residues in the CDR3. This chain's CDR3 is CASSSRGRRLAGAEAKNIQYF. CDR3 nucleotides: TGTGCCAGCAGTAGCCGGGGCCGAAGACTAGCGGGAGCCGAGGCCAAAAACATTCAGTACTTC.

The chain links TRBV6-5 to TRBJ1-2, with a weak D call TRBD1 (5 bases). The CDR3 totals 13 residues. Trimming took 5 bases from V and 7 from J, leaving 14 bases between them. CDR1 and CDR2 from the germline V gene are MNHEY and SVGAGI. The DNA for the CDR3 is TGTGCCAGCAGTCCCGACGGGACTTGTGGCTACACCTTC. Its protein is CASSPDGTCGYTF.

This clonotype was counted at least ten times. The genes are TRBV4-1 and TRBJ2-7; D perhaps matches TRBD2 (6 bases). V gave up 0 bases and J gave up 4 bases, with 10 bases separating them. Per germline, CDR1 MGHRA and CDR2 YSYEKL. The CDR3 consists of 14 residues. This CDR3 is CASSQESGEYEQYF. CDR3 nucleotides: TGCGCCAGCAGCCAAGAATCGGGGGAGTACGAGCAGTACTTC.

Turning to this clonotype: One end of the junction fails to match germline, which may point to a read error. The chain is built from TRBV11-3 and TRBJ2-2; D may be TRBD1 or TRBD2 (5 bases each). This CDR3 spans 14 amino acids. Germline-derived CDR1 and CDR2 are SGHNT and YENEEA. CDR3 sequence: CARSPEEPTGDLFF. The DNA of the CDR3 is TGTGCCCGCAGCCCCGAGGAGCCCACCGGGGACCTGTTTTTT.

This clonotype was detected ten times or more. The chain combines TRBV20-1 with TRBJ1-5; weak D call: TRBD1 (6 bases). CDR1 is DFQATT and CDR2 is SNEGSKA in the germline V gene (reference sequence). CDR3 length: 15 amino acids. Deletions cut 6 bases from V and 2 bases from J, with 17 bases between. CDR3 sequence: CSARDTQGGNQPQHF. The CDR3 region has the DNA TGCAGTGCGCGGGACACCCAAGGGGGCAATCAGCCCCAGCATTTT.

The table lists this clonotype with many counts. The J gene is TRBJ1-1, the V gene TRBV12-3 or TRBV12-4; a weak D match, TRBD1 (5 bases). This CDR3 is built from 13 residues. V dropped 6 bases and J dropped 4 bases, with 12 bases sitting between them. This chain's CDR3 is CASSRQRGTEAFF. The CDR3 region has the DNA TGTGCCAGCAGCCGACAGCGGGGCACTGAAGCTTTCTTT.

This clonotype was seen many times. The chain links TRBV12-3 or TRBV12-4 to TRBJ2-2; D is perhaps TRBD2 (5 bases). The CDR3 sequence is 14 residues long. Trimming took off 6 bases at V and 2 bases at J, with 10 bases between the two ends. The CDR3 loop is CASRGRENTGELFF. The CDR3 DNA reads TGTGCCAGCAGAGGACGGGAAAACACCGGGGAGCTGTTTTTT.

This clonotype was found a few times. A much larger clone sits a single nucleotide away, making a read error possible. V and J are TRBV5-4 and TRBJ2-2; 9 bases are shared with TRBD2. J lost 0 bases, V lost 6 bases, and 12 bases had no gene match. Germline lookup yields CDR1 SGHNT and CDR2 YYREEE (reference sequence). This CDR3 spans 18 amino acids. The CDR3 nucleotides are TGTGCCAGCACCTCGCGGCTAGCGGGATGGCCGAACACCGGGGAGCTGTTTTTT. This translates into CASTSRLAGWPNTGELFF.

About this clonotype itself: This could be a read error, since a much larger clone is one nucleotide away. The rearrangement links TRBV5-1 to TRBJ1-1; D might be TRBD1 (6 bases). Germline V gives CDR1 SGHRS, CDR2 YFSETQ. The CDR3 covers 14 residues. The CDR3 loop reads CASSLAQGRAEPFF. The CDR3 DNA sequence: TGCGCCAGCAGCTTGGCCCAGGGGAGGGCTGAACCTTTCTTT.

This clonotype was observed a handful of times. The chain couples TRBV20-1 to TRBJ2-1; D is undetermined. Germline lookup yields CDR1 DFQATT and CDR2 SNEGSKA (reference sequence). The CDR3 sequence is 13 residues long. V shed 2 bases and J shed 1 base, with 6 bases lying between them. CDR3 in DNA: TGCAGTGCTAGATGGAGTTCCTACAATGAGCAGTTCTTC. Translation gives CSARWSSYNEQFF.

This clonotype has a count of ten or more. This sequence joins TRBV12-3 or TRBV12-4 and TRBJ2-7, with D maybe TRBD2 (5 bases). This CDR3 has 12 amino acids. V gave up 6 bases and J gave up 4 bases, with 10 bases separating them. The CDR3 is CASSPEVYEQYF. DNA for the CDR3: TGTGCCAGCAGCCCGGAGGTGTACGAGCAGTACTTC.

This sequence joins TRBV6-2 or TRBV6-3 and TRBJ2-7; 7 bases agree with TRBD1. V shed 11 bases, J shed 4 bases, and the junction held 11 bases outside the gene matches. CDR1 MNHEY and CDR2 SVGEGT come from the germline V gene. The CDR3 loop spans 13 amino acids. DNA for the CDR3: TGTGCCGGCGGTTATACGACAGGGTACGAGCAGTACTTC. Its protein product is CAGGYTTGYEQYF.

Of note for this clonotype: Likely a read error: the CDR3 ends without its conserved phenylalanine or tryptophan. The rearrangement links TRBV20-1 to TRBJ1-5; TRBD1 might be the D (6 bases). V was cut by 3 bases and J by 5 bases, with 14 bases left in between. There are 14 residues in the CDR3. In germline, CDR1 is DFQATT, CDR2 SNEGSKA (reference sequence). The CDR3 DNA sequence: TGCAGTGCTAGTGAGGGGGGAAGGGATCAGCCCCAGCATCTT. This gives the protein CSASEGGRDQPQHL.

This clonotype was seen a handful of times. This sequence may be a read error, since a much larger clone differs from it by one base. This sequence joins TRBV6-2 or TRBV6-3 and TRBJ2-4; a weak D match, TRBD1 (6 bases). This CDR3 has 15 amino acids. The germline V gene has CDR1 MNHEY and CDR2 SVGEGT. CDR3 in amino acids: CASSWTEVAKTIQYF. The CDR3 nucleotides are TGTGCCAGCAGTTGGACAGAAGTAGCCAAAACCATTCAGTACTTC.

This clonotype was detected ten times or more. The J gene is TRBJ1-1, the V gene TRBV5-6, with TRBD1 matching 7 bases. With V trimmed by 4 bases and J by 0 bases, 15 bases remained unmatched. Germline V CDR1 and CDR2: SGHDT, YYEEEE. The CDR3 extends over 18 amino acids. DNA for the CDR3: TGTGCCAGCAGCGTTGACCGTGGGACAGCCTTTATGAACACTGAAGCTTTCTTT. This encodes CASSVDRGTAFMNTEAFF.

This clonotype was detected ten times or more. The chain uses TRBV6-5 and TRBJ2-6, with D perhaps being TRBD1 or TRBD2 (5 bases each). Germline V gene sequence: CDR1 MNHEY, CDR2 SVGAGI. This CDR3 is 15 amino acids long. V lost 5 bases and J 0 bases, leaving 8 bases between the germline ends. The CDR3: CASSHGASGANVLTF. The CDR3 nucleotides are TGTGCCAGCAGTCACGGGGCCTCTGGGGCCAACGTCCTGACTTTC.